What follows describes a single TCR beta chain. A read error may account for a junction end that differs from germline. The source of the sample is a study of blood T cell repertoires in COVID-19. Some clones are missing from TCRdb's copy, which holds only in-frame ones; the method was immunoSEQ multiplex PCR. This repertoire shows about 170,000 clones, roughly 80% found once; its top ten account for over 9.5%. Source material: PBMCs or T cells enriched from blood (not recorded which). This TCR came from a man aged 50 to 59 who had recovered from COVID-19.

The CDR3 DNA sequence: TGTGCTAGCAGCTCTACAGGACAAACCGGGGAGCTGTTTTTT. It is translated as CASSSTGQTGELFF. The rearrangement links TRBV7-7 to TRBJ2-2, with TRBD1 as a possible D gene (5 bases). The CDR3 runs to 14 residues. Germline CDR1 reads SSHAT; CDR2 reads FNYEAQ (reference sequence).